This T cell receptor beta chain is drawn from a study of cytomegalovirus exposure and HLA in healthy donors. Whole-study findings and limits: Cytomegalovirus status was reportedly diagnosed by the classifier with high sensitivity and specificity. Indistinguishable V segments such as TRBV6-2 and TRBV6-3 were excluded.

Germline trimming cut 3 bases from V and 5 bases from J; bases unmatched to any gene: 9. The CDR3 has 16 amino acids. In germline, CDR1 is SGDLS, CDR2 YYNGEE. In the PCR, 60 Vbeta and 13 Jbeta primers were used. Clones were read by immunoSEQ multiplex PCR, and TCRdb kept only the in-frame ones, dropping some. The sample has around 80,000 clones; 62% are singletons. Nominally healthy donors provided the samples, though records likely missed some immune exposures. As for this clone: Its antigen is not identified.

This receptor was taken from a male donor in good health and CMV-seropositive. V usage is TRBV9 and J usage is TRBJ2-1; 9 bases agree with TRBD2. The sequenced material came from PBMCs. This chain's CDR3 is CASSALAGTANNEQFF. As DNA, the CDR3 is TGTGCCAGCAGCGCTCTAGCGGGAACAGCTAACAATGAGCAGTTCTTC. The entire variable domain, with the rest obtained from reference TRBV9 and TRBJ2-1, is as follows: DSGVTQTPKHLITATGQRVTLRCSPRSGDLSVYWYQQSLDQGLQFLIQYYNGEERAKGNILERFSAQQFPDLHSELNLSSLELGDSALYFCASSALAGTANNEQFFGPGTRLTVL.